This record looks at one T cell receptor (beta chain) sequence and its context. Its specificity is not known. This CDR3 has 16 residues. V lost 2 bases, J lost 3 bases, and 17 bases lay in between. The germline V gene encodes CDR1 SGHDT and CDR2 YYEEEE. RNA isolated from unsorted whole blood supplied the blood RNA, with germline DNA also extracted. Chronic HBV infection, untreated so far, was present in the patients. The entry originates in a study of tumor-infiltrating lymphocytes in primary liver carcinoma. About the study: Stage T1-T3 N0M0 tumors spanned about 4.2 to 10 cm.

A primer in the constant region served to generate TCR beta cDNA from roughly 550 ng of total RNA. Three nested multiplex PCR rounds, a slightly modified ARM-PCR, produced the libraries for TCR beta. For around 9 cycles apiece, the opening two PCR rounds ran with TRBV1-TRBV30 forward primers and a C-beta reverse primer. TCRdb used MiXCR to reprocess the multiplex PCR reads, holding one entry per CDR3 protein. Of fewer than 250,000 distinct CDR3 sequences in the sample, about 65% were seen once. General study results and limits: Significantly greater top-250-clone fractions characterized tumors relative to blood (p = 0.039). Among the pair types, tumor region pairs showed more overlap than tumor-adjacent and tumor-blood pairs.

The receptor comes from a woman in her fifties or sixties with primary liver carcinoma and hepatitis B virus infection. The sample consisted of peripheral blood. The genes are TRBV5-6 and TRBJ2-5; tentatively, D is TRBD1 (5 bases). This chain's CDR3 is CASSFPQGTVEETQYF. The DNA for the CDR3 is TGTGCCAGCAGCTTTCCCCAGGGAACGGTAGAAGAGACCCAGTACTTC.